These T cell receptor beta chains were read from a single sample in a study of cytomegalovirus exposure and HLA in healthy donors. Assay: immunoSEQ multiplex PCR; the TCRdb copy retains only in-frame clones and omits some. The sample contains 150,000 to 200,000 clones, 84% of which appear only once. The sequencing sample was made of PBMCs. Receptors were obtained from a young man in good health and CMV-seropositive. Both conserved end residues are part of each CDR3. A D gene is named only where the DNA matches it firmly. Some rows have no size entry. The others give once, few or many, or a class for an expanded clone.

j_call | d_call | clone_size | v_call | cdr3_nt | cdr3_aa
TRBJ2-5 | - | - | TRBV2 | TGTGCCAGCAGTGAAGATGCCGCCGGGGAGACCCAGTACTTC | CASSEDAAGETQYF
TRBJ1-1 | - | few | TRBV7-9 | TGTGCCAGCAGCTTATTTGGGGACTCTGGGGCTGAAGCTTTCTTT | CASSLFGDSGAEAFF
TRBJ2-1 | TRBD2 | - | TRBV11-1 | TGTGCCAGCAGCTTACCGGGAGGGAACAATGAGCAGTTCTTC | CASSLPGGNNEQFF
TRBJ1-3 | - | - | TRBV29-1 | TGCAGCGTTGAGACGGACATCTCTGGAAACACCATATATTTT | CSVETDISGNTIYF
TRBJ2-5 | - | - | TRBV28 | TGTGCCAGCAGCCTTGCGGTCCGGAGAGTAGAGACCCAGTACTTC | CASSLAVRRVETQYF
TRBJ2-2 | TRBD1 | - | TRBV7-9 | TGTGCCAGCAGCCCCGGACAGGGAAACACCGGGGAGCTGTTTTTT | CASSPGQGNTGELFF
TRBJ2-7 | - | - | TRBV7-3 | TGTGCCAGCAGCTTAGGCCCTAGCTACGAGCAGTACTTC | CASSLGPSYEQYF
TRBJ2-3 | TRBD1 | - | TRBV7-3 | TGTGCCAGCAGCTACCGGGACAGTCCTAGCACAGATACGCAGTATTTT | CASSYRDSPSTDTQYF
TRBJ1-1 | - | - | TRBV7-8 | TGTGCCAGCAGCCCCCAGTTCACTGAAGCTTTCTTT | CASSPQFTEAFF
TRBJ1-2 | - | few | TRBV30 | TGTGCCCTCGGAGCTAACTATGGCTACACCTTC | CALGANYGYTF
TRBJ1-2 | TRBD1 | - | TRBV6-6 | TGTGCCACCCTTTCAGGGGGCTCGAATGGCTACACCTTC | CATLSGGSNGYTF
TRBJ1-1 | - | - | TRBV2 | TGTGCCAGCAGTGTTGGGAGCTTGAACACTGAAGCTTTCTTT | CASSVGSLNTEAFF
TRBJ1-2 | TRBD1 | - | TRBV6-1 | TGTGCCAGCAGTGATGAGGGGGCAGGCTATGGCTACACCTTC | CASSDEGAGYGYTF
TRBJ2-7 | TRBD2 | - | TRBV9 | TGTGCCAGCAGCCCCGGGACTAGCGGGAGCGCCGCCTACGAGCAGTACTTC | CASSPGTSGSAAYEQYF
TRBJ2-1 | - | - | TRBV5-1 | TGCGCCAGCAGCTTATCCTCTACCATTGTGTATGAGCAGTTCTTC | CASSLSSTIVYEQFF
TRBJ2-2 | TRBD1 | once | TRBV2 | TGTGCCAGCACAGACAGACAGGGGGCCACCGGGGAGCTGTTTTTT | CASTDRQGATGELFF
TRBJ2-7 | - | - | TRBV27 | TGTGCCAGCAGTTCCCGGGTAAGCTCCTACGAGCAGTACTTC | CASSSRVSSYEQYF
TRBJ2-6 | - | - | TRBV18 | TGTGCCAGCTCTCCCAGGGGATCCGGGGCCAACGTCCTGACTTTC | CASSPRGSGANVLTF
TRBJ2-3 | - | - | TRBV28 | TGTGCCAGCAGTCCCCAGAACACAGATACGCAGTATTTT | CASSPQNTDTQYF
TRBJ2-3 | - | - | TRBV7-3 | TGTGCCAGCAGCCCAGGGGCCCGAGATACGCAGTATTTT | CASSPGARDTQYF
TRBJ1-5 | - | few | TRBV4-1 | TGCGCCAGCAGCCAAGACTCCCTCGGGAGTCAGCCCCAGCATTTT | CASSQDSLGSQPQHF
TRBJ1-4 | TRBD1 | - | TRBV4-3 | TGCGCCAGCAGCCAAGCCGGGGACAGGGGAGGTGAAAAACTGTTTTTT | CASSQAGDRGGEKLFF
TRBJ2-3 | TRBD2 | - | TRBV7-3 | TGTGCCAGCAGCTCCGGACTAGCGGGAGGAGCAGATACGCAGTATTTT | CASSSGLAGGADTQYF
TRBJ2-7 | - | - | TRBV7-9 | TGTGCCAGCAGCTTTGACAGGAGACCCTACGAGCAGTACTTC | CASSFDRRPYEQYF
TRBJ2-1 | TRBD2 | - | TRBV4-1 | TGCGCCAGCAGCCCGCAACCCGTCGGGGGGAATGAGCAGTTCTTC | CASSPQPVGGNEQFF
TRBJ2-1 | TRBD2 | - | TRBV11-1 | TGTGCCAGCAGCCTCTGGACTAGCGGCAGAAATGAGCAGTTCTTC | CASSLWTSGRNEQFF
TRBJ2-5 | - | - | TRBV11-2 | TGTGCCAGCAGCTTAGTACGATGGGGCGGGACCGCGAAGACCCAGTACTTC | CASSLVRWGGTAKTQYF
TRBJ2-3 | - | - | TRBV6-1 | TGTGCCAGCAGTGCACCAGGGGGCACAGATACGCAGTATTTT | CASSAPGGTDTQYF
TRBJ2-3 | - | - | TRBV27 | TGTGCCAGCAGTTTACACGGAGATACGCAGTATTTT | CASSLHGDTQYF
TRBJ2-7 | TRBD1 | - | TRBV6-5 | TGTGCCAGCACCACGGACAGGGGGTTTGTCGAGCAGTACTTC | CASTTDRGFVEQYF
TRBJ1-4 | - | - | TRBV7-9 | TGTGCCAGCAGCTTAGCTCAGACAAGAAGTCGTGAAAAACTGTTTTTT | CASSLAQTRSREKLFF
TRBJ2-1 | TRBD1 | few | TRBV6-1 | TGTGCCAGCAGTCGGGACAGCTCCTACAATGAGCAGTTCTTC | CASSRDSSYNEQFF
TRBJ2-7 | - | - | TRBV9 | TGTGCCAGCAGCCTGCGACAGGCATCCTACGAGCAGTACTTC | CASSLRQASYEQYF
TRBJ2-7 | TRBD1 | - | TRBV5-1 | TGCGCCAGCAGCTTGGCCCGGGACAGCAACGAGCAGTACTTC | CASSLARDSNEQYF
TRBJ1-1 | - | once | TRBV19 | TGTGCCAGTAGTCTCATCTCAAGGAGGATGAACACTGAAGCTTTCTTT | CASSLISRRMNTEAFF
TRBJ1-2 | TRBD1 | few | TRBV10-1 | TGCGCCAGCACCGAGAGGGGGCGCGACGATGGCTACACCTTC | CASTERGRDDGYTF
TRBJ2-5 | TRBD1 | once | TRBV2 | TGTGCCAGCAGCGGGGACAGGGCCAGAGAGACCCAGTACTTC | CASSGDRARETQYF
TRBJ2-2 | - | - | TRBV10-1 | TGCGCCAGCAGTGAGTCGAGGCGGGATAACACCGGGGAGCTGTTTTTT | CASSESRRDNTGELFF
TRBJ2-5 | - | - | TRBV28 | TGTGCCAGCAGTTCTTACCACGGACAGATTGACCAAGAGACCCAGTACTTC | CASSSYHGQIDQETQYF
TRBJ1-3 | - | few | TRBV30 | TGTGCCTGGGCGGGCTCTGGAAACACCATATATTTT | CAWAGSGNTIYF
TRBJ2-2 | - | - | TRBV9 | TGTGCCAGCAGCGTAGAAGCCGGGAACACCGGGGAGCTGTTTTTT | CASSVEAGNTGELFF
TRBJ2-1 | - | once | TRBV9 | TGTGCCAGCAGCGTAGCGGACTCTTACAATGAGCAGTTCTTC | CASSVADSYNEQFF
TRBJ1-1 | - | once | TRBV7-9 | TGTGCCAGCAGCTTAGCGCAGGGTTTAGGCACTGAAGCTTTCTTT | CASSLAQGLGTEAFF
TRBJ2-3 | TRBD1 | - | TRBV27 | TGTGCCAGCAGTCCCCGACAGGGAGCAGATACGCAGTATTTT | CASSPRQGADTQYF
TRBJ2-7 | TRBD1 | - | TRBV2 | TGTGCCAGCAGGGACCCGACAGGGGCCTACGAGCAGTACTTC | CASRDPTGAYEQYF
TRBJ1-3 | TRBD1 | - | TRBV7-3 | TGTGCCAGCAGCCAGCCGCACAGGGGGAGTAAGTCCTCTGGAAACACCATATATTTT | CASSQPHRGSKSSGNTIYF